One and the same sample provided the 32 T cell receptor beta chains below, sequenced in a study of regulatory T cells in long-lasting Graves disease. Investigators prepared the TCR beta libraries by applying iRepertoire HTBI primers and Arm-PCR of CDR3 regions. TCRdb independently ran MiXCR on the multiplex PCR reads; one entry per CDR3 protein. Among more than 300,000 distinct CDR3 sequences, less than 30% were seen once, and the ten largest hold 25% to 30%. Documented time point: persistent/refractory GD, antithyroid drugs over 5 years with positive TRAb. PBMC RNA was the source of the TCR library. The starting material was peripheral blood mononuclear cells (PBMCs), obtained when the disease was refractory, from a patient treated with antithyroid drugs. These receptors originate from a middle-aged woman with Graves disease.

The chain employs TRBV12-3 or TRBV12-4 and TRBJ2-1; 13 bases align to TRBD2. The V segment lost 7 bases and the J segment 8 bases; nucleotides outside the gene matches: 8. CDR3 length: 15 amino acids. In DNA form, the CDR3 reads TGTGCCAGCAACCTACTAGCGGGAGGGAAGCATGAGCAGTTCTTC. Translated: CASNLLAGGKHEQFF.

The sample holds many counts of this clonotype. V gene TRBV7-9 combines with J gene TRBJ2-7; 9 nucleotides line up with TRBD1. The V gene's germline CDR1 is SEHNR and CDR2 FQNEAQ (reference sequence). Germline trimming cut 2 bases from V and 5 bases from J; bases unmatched to any gene: 4. There are 14 residues in the CDR3. The CDR3 loop is CASSLTGQGNEQYF. The DNA for the CDR3 is TGTGCCAGCAGCTTAACGGGACAGGGCAACGAGCAGTACTTC.

The chain couples TRBV20-1 to TRBJ1-1, with 7 bases fitting TRBD1. Germline CDR1 DFQATT, CDR2 SNEGSKA (reference sequence). V shed 1 base and J 5 bases; nucleotides not matched to a gene: 10. CDR3 length: 15 residues. CDR3 coding DNA: TGCAGTGCTAGAGCCATGGGACAGCCGGATACTGAAGCTTTCTTT. Its translation: CSARAMGQPDTEAFF.

This clonotype was observed many times. The chain links TRBV2 to TRBJ1-1; possibly TRBD1 for D (5 bases). Trimming removed 8 bases from V and 4 bases from J, with 23 bases in between. This CDR3 region has 16 residues. Germline V lookup: CDR1 SNHLY, CDR2 FYNNEI. The CDR3 DNA is TGTGCCAGCCGTGGGACCATAGGGGATGGTAGCACTGAAGCTTTCTTT. Protein sequence: CASRGTIGDGSTEAFF.

For this clonotype: Since a far larger clone is one base different, this is likely a read error. J is TRBJ2-5 and V is TRBV2; the D gene could be TRBD1 or TRBD2 (5 bases each). The CDR3 spans 14 residues. Germline lookup yields CDR1 SNHLY and CDR2 FYNNEI. The CDR3 DNA reads as TGTGCCAGCAGTTTACGGGGCAGGGTTGGGACCCGGTACTTC. It is translated as CASSLRGRVGTRYF. Drawing the rest from reference TRBV2 and TRBJ2-5, the complete variable domain is EPEVTQTPSHQVTQMGQEVILRCVPISNHLYFYWYRQILGQKVEFLVSFYNNEISEKSEIFDDQFSVERPDGSNFTLKIRSTKLEDSAMYFCASSLRGRVGTRYFGPGTRLLVL.

This clonotype was seen ten or more times. The rearrangement joins TRBV6-1 to TRBJ2-5; TRBD2 matches at 9 bases. CDR3 length: 16 residues. Germline-derived CDR1 and CDR2 are MNHNS and SASEGT. The V segment lost 7 bases and the J segment 5 bases; nucleotides outside the gene matches: 14. The CDR3 region is CASKTGSGRNLETQYF. The CDR3 bases are TGTGCCAGCAAGACTGGAAGCGGGAGGAATCTGGAGACCCAGTACTTC.

Regarding this clonotype: This may arise from a read error, as a much more abundant clone is one base away. The genes are TRBV7-8 and TRBJ2-5; D is possibly TRBD2 (6 bases). CDR1 and CDR2 (germline): SGHVS, FQNEAQ. The V end lost 0 bases, the J end lost 9 bases, and 17 bases lay between the germline ends. The CDR3 spans 15 residues. CDR3 residues: CASSLALLGGGSQYF. CDR3 DNA: TGTGCCAGCAGCTTAGCGCTCTTGGGGGGTGGGTCCCAGTACTTC.

This clonotype was observed a handful of times. This sequence joins TRBV5-1 and TRBJ2-7; the D gene is possibly TRBD1 (6 bases). Germline values: CDR1 SGHRS, CDR2 YFSETQ. V shed 3 bases and J shed 0 bases, with 13 bases lying between them. The CDR3 loop spans 15 amino acids. CDR3 nucleotide sequence: TGCGCCAGCAGCTATTACAGGGACCCCTCCTACGAGCAGTACTTC. Translation: CASSYYRDPSYEQYF.

In this sample, this clonotype turned up a few times. The chain joins TRBV29-1 to TRBJ2-1; D possibly corresponds to TRBD2 (7 bases). V shed 4 bases and J shed 10 bases, with 11 bases lying between them. CDR1 and CDR2 (germline): SQVTM, ANQGSEA. The CDR3 contains 11 residues. CDR3 loop: CSVGGGQEQFF. The CDR3 nucleotides are TGCAGCGTTGGGGGGGGACAAGAGCAGTTCTTC.

A remark on this clonotype: This sequence may be a read error, since a much larger clone differs from it by one base. The rearrangement uses TRBV5-1 and TRBJ2-2; D may match TRBD1 or TRBD2 (5 bases each). There are 13 residues in the CDR3. Germline V gene data show CDR1 as SGHRS and CDR2 as YFSETQ. This CDR3 reads CASSFEGTGELVF. CDR3 in DNA: TGTGCCAGCAGCTTTGAGGGGACCGGGGAGCTGGTTTTT.

This clonotype was found many times. This chain links TRBV11-2 with TRBJ2-5; D remains ambiguous. The V gene lost 5 bases and the J gene lost 5 bases, with 21 bases spanning the gap. The length of the CDR3 is 16 residues. Germline V gene lookup returns CDR1 SGHAT and CDR2 FQNNGV. DNA for the CDR3: TGTGCCAGCAGCCCCACGAGGACCACAAATGGGGAGACCCAGTACTTC. Its protein product is CASSPTRTTNGETQYF. The full variable domain, completed using reference TRBV11-2 and TRBJ2-5, is EAGVAQSPRYKIIEKRQSVAFWCNPISGHATLYWYQQILGQGPKLLIQFQNNGVVDDSQLPKDRFSAERLKGVDSTLKIQPAKLEDSAVYLCASSPTRTTNGETQYFGPGTRLLVL.

This clonotype was counted at least ten times. The CDR3 DNA sequence: TGTGCCAGCAGCTCCACTGCAGGACACCAGTACTTC. It encodes CASSSTAGHQYF. The chain is built from TRBV7-9 and TRBJ2-5; D perhaps matches TRBD1 (5 bases). The V end lost 4 bases, the J end lost 10 bases, and 13 bases lay between the germline ends. From germline, CDR1 is SEHNR and CDR2 FQNEAQ (reference sequence). The CDR3 runs 12 residues.

This clonotype was counted a few times. The chain links TRBV7-9 to TRBJ1-5; 9 bases are a match to TRBD1. With V trimmed by 5 bases and J by 6 bases, 11 bases remained unmatched. Germline CDR1 reads SEHNR; CDR2 reads FQNEAQ (reference sequence). The CDR3 contains 16 residues. The CDR3 nucleotides are TGTGCCAGCAGCGCGGGACAGGGCGGATGGGGTCAGCCCCAGCATTTT. Translation gives CASSAGQGGWGQPQHF.

This clonotype came up many times. The V gene is TRBV2, the J gene TRBJ2-7, with unresolved D. This CDR3 has 16 residues. CDR1 is SNHLY, CDR2 FYNNEI, per germline. The V and J ends lost 7 bases and 3 bases respectively, with 22 bases between them. The CDR3 loop reads CASKPEKWFWDYEQYF. The CDR3 DNA reads TGTGCCAGCAAACCCGAGAAGTGGTTCTGGGACTACGAGCAGTACTTC.

The sample holds a few counts of this clonotype. The V gene is TRBV6-5, the J gene TRBJ2-5; 10 bases match TRBD2. V was clipped by 4 bases and J by 0 bases; unmatched bases: 5. The CDR3 contains 16 residues. Germline V gives CDR1 MNHEY, CDR2 SVGAGI. CDR3 nucleotides: TGTGCCAGCAGTTTCCGGACTAGCGGCCACCAAGAGACCCAGTACTTC. Residues: CASSFRTSGHQETQYF.

The chain combines TRBV28 with TRBJ2-3; 10 positions match TRBD2. Germline V gene lookup returns CDR1 MDHEN and CDR2 SYDVKM. The V segment lost 6 bases and the J segment 4 bases; nucleotides outside the gene matches: 10. The CDR3 runs to 16 residues. The CDR3 here is CASRPISGRGADTQYF. The CDR3 nucleotides read TGTGCCAGCAGACCGATAAGCGGGAGGGGCGCAGATACGCAGTATTTT.

The sample holds many counts of this clonotype. The chain links TRBV2 to TRBJ2-7; D is unclear. The CDR3 is 12 amino acids. Germline V gene lookup returns CDR1 SNHLY and CDR2 FYNNEI. Trimming took 5 bases from V and 2 from J, leaving 7 bases between them. The CDR3 region has the DNA TGTGCCAGCAGTCGACGGCCCTACGAGCAGTACTTC. As protein: CASSRRPYEQYF.

This clonotype was recorded at least ten times. The chain has TRBV29-1 and TRBJ2-7, with TRBD2 matching over 9 bases. After removal of 6 bases from V and 0 bases from J, the junction contained 0 bases not matched to a gene. CDR1 is SQVTM and CDR2 is ANQGSEA in the germline V gene. The CDR3 is 12 residues long. The CDR3 coding sequence is TGCAGCGTACTAGCGGGCTCCTACGAGCAGTACTTC. It yields the protein CSVLAGSYEQYF.

The table lists this clonotype with many counts. The V and J genes are TRBV28 and TRBJ1-1, with a tentative D call TRBD1 (5 bases). The length of the CDR3 is 13 residues. V gave up 8 bases and J gave up 6 bases, with 16 bases separating them. Germline V gene data show CDR1 as MDHEN and CDR2 as SYDVKM. The CDR3 nucleotides are TGTGCCAGCGGGGACTCCTCCCTGGCTGAAGCTTTCTTT. Translation: CASGDSSLAEAFF.

On this clonotype itself: Since a much larger clone is just one base distant, this may be a read error. This chain uses TRBV6-2 or TRBV6-3 with TRBJ2-5; possibly TRBD1 for D (5 bases). The CDR3 is 15 residues long. V lost 11 bases, J lost 0 bases, and 19 bases lay in between. Germline V CDR1 and CDR2: MNHEY, SVGEGT. CDR3 sequence (DNA): TGTGCCGGCAACTACAGGCGCAGAGACCAAGAGACCCAGTACTTC. Translated, it gives CAGNYRRRDQETQYF.

Only a few counts were recorded for this clonotype. The rearrangement links TRBV6-1 to TRBJ1-2; maybe TRBD1 (5 bases). CDR3 size: 12 residues. Germline lookup yields CDR1 MNHNS and CDR2 SASEGT. V gave up 7 bases and J gave up 8 bases, with 14 bases separating them. DNA of the CDR3: TGTGCCAGCACCTCGAGGGACGGCGGCTACACCTTC. It encodes CASTSRDGGYTF.

This clonotype showed up just a few times. The gene calls are TRBV28 and TRBJ2-2; 14 bases match TRBD2. CDR1 MDHEN and CDR2 SYDVKM come from the germline V gene. V was clipped by 4 bases and J by 4 bases; unmatched bases: 2. CDR3 length: 16 amino acids. CDR3: CASSSGTSGSTGELFF. The CDR3 DNA follows: TGTGCCAGCAGTTCCGGGACTAGCGGGAGCACCGGGGAGCTGTTTTTT.

This clonotype was seen many times. The chain employs TRBV6-5 and TRBJ2-2; no definite D call. The germline V gene encodes CDR1 MNHEY and CDR2 SVGAGI. CDR3 length: 18 amino acids. V dropped 0 bases and J dropped 6 bases, with 20 bases sitting between them. This chain's CDR3 is CASSYSGFELESAGELFF. CDR3 nucleotides: TGTGCCAGCAGTTACTCTGGGTTCGAGCTTGAGTCCGCCGGGGAGCTGTTTTTT.

This clonotype was observed at least ten times. The chain combines TRBV28 with TRBJ1-1; TRBD1 matches 7 bases. With V trimmed by 1 base and J by 5 bases, 1 base remained unmatched. CDR3 size: 13 residues. Germline V lookup: CDR1 MDHEN, CDR2 SYDVKM. CDR3 residues: CASSLYRGTEAFF. The CDR3 region has the DNA TGTGCCAGCAGTTTATACAGGGGTACTGAAGCTTTCTTT.

This clonotype was seen more than once but under ten times. The chain is built from TRBV5-1 and TRBJ2-7; D may be TRBD2 (6 bases). This CDR3 has 16 amino acids. With 4 bases removed from V and 3 bases from J, the gap between germline ends came to 20 bases. CDR1 and CDR2 from the germline V gene are SGHRS and YFSETQ. As DNA, the CDR3 is TGCGCCAGCAGCCCCCCGGACGGGGGATGGAGCTACGAGCAGTACTTC. This translates into CASSPPDGGWSYEQYF. The complete variable domain, with remaining parts taken from reference TRBV5-1 and TRBJ2-7, reads KAGVTQTPRYLIKTRGQQVTLSCSPISGHRSVSWYQQTPGQGLQFLFEYFSETQRNKGNFPGRFSGRQFSNSRSEMNVSTLELGDSALYLCASSPPDGGWSYEQYFGPGTRLTVT.

A remark on this clonotype: This may come from a read error, since a much larger clone is one base off. The V call is TRBV6-2 or TRBV6-3, the J call TRBJ2-5, with D perhaps matching TRBD2 (7 bases). The V end lost 6 bases, the J end lost 2 bases, and 19 bases lay between the germline ends. Germline V gives CDR1 MNHEY, CDR2 SVGEGT. This CDR3 region has 16 residues. The CDR3, as DNA: TGTGCCAGCAGCCCCTGGGGAGGGGGGAAACAAGAGACCCAGTACTTC. Translation gives CASSPWGGGKQETQYF.

Concerning this clonotype itself: A much bigger clone sits one base away, suggesting this may be a read error. The chain has TRBV11-2 and TRBJ2-5, with D possibly matching TRBD1 (7 bases). The germline V gene encodes CDR1 SGHAT and CDR2 FQNNGV. The CDR3 length is 14 residues. The CDR3 DNA sequence: TGTGCCAGCAGCATCAGGGGGGCCCGGGAGACCCGGTACTTC. The encoded protein is CASSIRGARETRYF.

The genes are TRBV10-3 and TRBJ1-1, with D unclear. V dropped 4 bases and J dropped 3 bases, with 9 bases sitting between them. Germline CDR1 reads ENHRY; CDR2 reads SYGVKD. The CDR3 is 13 residues long. The CDR3 bases are TGTGCCATCAGTGTCCCGGAGTACACTGAAGCTTTCTTT. Translation gives CAISVPEYTEAFF.

This clonotype has a count of ten or more. J is TRBJ1-5 and V is TRBV19; D gene uncertain. CDR3 length equals 14 residues. Germline lookup yields CDR1 LNHDA and CDR2 SQIVND (reference sequence). Trimming cost V 1 base and J 4 bases, with 8 bases left between them. DNA of the CDR3: TGTGCCAGTAGTATAGGATTAGGTAATCAGCCCCAGCATTTT. It specifies CASSIGLGNQPQHF. Using reference TRBV19 and TRBJ1-5 for the parts outside the CDR3, the full variable domain is DGGITQSPKYLFRKEGQNVTLSCEQNLNHDAMYWYRQDPGQGLRLIYYSQIVNDFQKGDIAEGYSVSREKKESFPLTVTSAQKNPTAFYLCASSIGLGNQPQHFGDGTRLSIL.

The chain employs TRBV20-1 and TRBJ2-1; 8 positions match TRBD2. The CDR3 is 12 residues long. Germline loops: CDR1 DFQATT, CDR2 SNEGSKA (reference sequence). The trim removed 6 bases at V and 5 bases at J, leaving 3 bases unmatched. CDR3 coding DNA: TGCAGTGCACGGACTAGCAACAATGAGCAGTTCTTC. Translating it yields CSARTSNNEQFF.

V is TRBV11-2 and J is TRBJ2-3, with 9 positions matching TRBD1. Trimming took 6 bases from V and 0 from J; bases not matched to a gene: 13. CDR3 length: 18 residues. Germline V lookup: CDR1 SGHAT, CDR2 FQNNGV. The CDR3 sequence is CASSGNRPGQGSTDTQYF. The CDR3 DNA reads TGTGCCAGCAGTGGGAACAGACCGGGACAGGGAAGCACAGATACGCAGTATTTT.

This sequence joins TRBV9 and TRBJ2-1; TRBD2 matches at 10 bases. In germline, CDR1 is SGDLS, CDR2 YYNGEE. The CDR3 consists of 18 residues. Trimming at V came to 0 bases and at J to 0 bases, leaving 6 bases not matched to a gene. CDR3 nucleotides: TGTGCCAGCAGCGTAGTTAGCGGGAGGTCCAGCTCCTACAATGAGCAGTTCTTC. Encoded protein: CASSVVSGRSSSYNEQFF.